A single sample is the source of the 19 T cell receptor beta chains below, sequenced in a study of shared clonotypes between healthy human individuals (dated by TCRdb to 2020 to 2021). Preparation of the library involved the immunoSEQ multiplex PCR assay. This immuneACCESS table, as held by TCRdb, lists in-frame sequences with V and J called but not all clones. Of the missing ones, under half trace to an unresolved V gene in checked studies; the others have no known cause. The table for this sample lists 500,000 or so clones; 90% to 97% of them were counted only once. The top ten clonotypes cover 0.055% to 0.075% of the sample. The sequencing sample was made of naive CD4+ T cells sorted from blood. The label giving this sample's cell subset or site can be read as: CD45RA+ positively selected. These receptors originate from a woman aged 25-40 years in good health.

This clone was detected a few times. The chain is built from TRBV18 and TRBJ1-2; 7 nucleotides align to TRBD1. The CDR3 loop spans 12 amino acids. V lost 10 bases to trimming and J lost 4 bases; unmatched junction nucleotides: 6. Germline CDR1 is KGHSH and CDR2 is LQKENI. CDR3 sequence (DNA): TGTGCCACCCCGGGACAGACCTATGGCTACACCTTC. This translates into CATPGQTYGYTF. Complete variable domain (other parts from reference TRBV18 and TRBJ1-2): NAGVMQNPRHLVRRRGQEARLRCSPMKGHSHVYWYRQLPEEGLKFMVYLQKENIIDESGMPKERFSAEFPKEGPSILRIQQVVRGDSAAYFCATPGQTYGYTFGSGTRLTVV.

The gene calls are TRBV30 and TRBJ2-1; D perhaps matches TRBD2 (5 bases). CDR1 and CDR2 (germline): GTSNPN, SVGIG (reference sequence). The CDR3 runs to 16 residues. Trimming removed 1 base at V and 0 bases at J, with 13 bases between. The CDR3 region has the DNA TGTGCCTGGAGTGGTGGTAGCGTTAACTCCTACAATGAGCAGTTCTTC. Translated: CAWSGGSVNSYNEQFF.

The chain employs TRBV5-1 and TRBJ1-1; D gene ambiguous. This CDR3 spans 15 amino acids. CDR1 and CDR2 from the germline V gene are SGHRS and YFSETQ. V lost 2 bases and J 3 bases, leaving 14 bases between the germline ends. CDR3 in DNA: TGCGCCAGCAGCTTAAGCACACAAGGAGACACTGAAGCTTTCTTT. This translates into CASSLSTQGDTEAFF.

The chain uses TRBV18 and TRBJ2-1; D might be TRBD1 (5 bases). The CDR3 loop spans 14 amino acids. The germline gives CDR1 KGHSH, CDR2 LQKENI. The V gene lost 5 bases and the J gene lost 0 bases, with 8 bases spanning the gap. This CDR3 reads CASSSQGSYNEQFF. CDR3 sequence (DNA): TGTGCCAGCTCATCGCAGGGCTCCTACAATGAGCAGTTCTTC. The variable domain in full, with the rest retrieved from reference TRBV18 and TRBJ2-1, is NAGVMQNPRHLVRRRGQEARLRCSPMKGHSHVYWYRQLPEEGLKFMVYLQKENIIDESGMPKERFSAEFPKEGPSILRIQQVVRGDSAAYFCASSSQGSYNEQFFGPGTRLTVL.

This sequence joins TRBV25-1 and TRBJ1-2; D perhaps matches TRBD1 (5 bases). The CDR3 has 15 amino acids. V shed 1 base and J shed 5 bases, with 14 bases lying between them. Per the germline V gene, CDR1 is MGHDK and CDR2 is SYGVNS. The DNA of the CDR3 is TGTGCCAGCAGTGAATTACGGGGCATAGAGTATGGCTACACCTTC. This gives the protein CASSELRGIEYGYTF.

The chain is built from TRBV27 and TRBJ1-5; no definite D call. Trimming pared 6 bases from V and 4 bases from J, leaving 16 bases between. Germline assignment: CDR1 MNHEY and CDR2 SMNVEV (reference sequence). This CDR3 has 15 residues. This CDR3 is CASSQWATSNQPQHF. Here the CDR3 DNA reads TGTGCCAGCAGCCAATGGGCTACCTCAAATCAGCCCCAGCATTTT.

This sequence joins TRBV19 and TRBJ1-4, with a weak D call TRBD1 (5 bases). The CDR3 extends over 14 amino acids. From germline, CDR1 is LNHDA and CDR2 SQIVND (reference sequence). V was cut by 3 bases and J by 8 bases, with 13 bases left in between. The CDR3 loop reads CASSMRQGEEKLFF. CDR3 DNA sequence: TGTGCCAGTAGTATGCGGCAGGGTGAAGAAAAACTGTTTTTT. The full variable domain, in which reference TRBV19 and TRBJ1-4 provide the parts outside the CDR3, is DGGITQSPKYLFRKEGQNVTLSCEQNLNHDAMYWYRQDPGQGLRLIYYSQIVNDFQKGDIAEGYSVSREKKESFPLTVTSAQKNPTAFYLCASSMRQGEEKLFFGSGTQLSVL.

V is TRBV2 and J is TRBJ2-5; D not resolved. The J call is in doubt because the DNA end fits TRBJ2-7 better. The CDR3 covers 13 residues. Germline-derived CDR1 and CDR2 are SNHLY and FYNNEI. This chain's CDR3 is CASSSVLSYEQYF. For the CDR3, the DNA is TGTGCCAGCAGTTCAGTCCTCTCCTACGAGCAGTACTTC.

The chain recombines TRBV6-1 with TRBJ2-2, with D hard to call. Germline loops: CDR1 MNHNS, CDR2 SASEGT. Trimming cost V 2 bases and J 0 bases, with 7 bases left between them. There are 15 residues in the CDR3. The chain's CDR3 is CASSERQTNTGELFF. Written as DNA, the CDR3 is TGTGCCAGCAGTGAACGGCAGACGAACACCGGGGAGCTGTTTTTT.

The CDR3 bases are TGTGCCAGCAGCAAGGTAGAGTGCCACGAGCAGTACTTC. This gives the protein CASSKVECHEQYF. This chain joins TRBV21-1 and TRBJ2-7; the D call TRBD2 from the table was never checked on the DNA. TRBV21-1 is tagged as a pseudogene. The CDR3 is made up of 13 amino acids.

This clone was recorded only once. The rearrangement uses TRBV29-1 and TRBJ2-3, with a weak D call TRBD2 (6 bases). Germline loops: CDR1 SQVTM, CDR2 ANQGSEA. This CDR3 is 13 amino acids long. V dropped 7 bases and J dropped 1 base, with 12 bases sitting between them. In DNA form, the CDR3 reads TGCAGCGGGAGGGAATCTGGCACAGATACGCAGTATTTT. It encodes CSGRESGTDTQYF.

The chain joins TRBV5-4 to TRBJ2-1; D gene unclear. This CDR3 has 16 amino acids. V was clipped by 4 bases and J by 6 bases, with 20 bases between them. Looked up from germline, CDR1 is SGHNT and CDR2 is YYREEE (reference sequence). CDR3 sequence: CASSPPGAQYPNEQFF. The DNA of the CDR3 is TGTGCCAGCAGCCCACCAGGTGCCCAATACCCCAATGAGCAGTTCTTC.

CDR3 sequence (DNA): TGTGCCAGCTCACTAGGGACTAGCAATGAGCAGTTCTTC. Protein: CASSLGTSNEQFF. The J gene is TRBJ2-1, the V gene TRBV18; 8 bases agree with TRBD2. This CDR3 spans 13 amino acids. Trimming at V came to 4 bases and at J to 6 bases, leaving 2 bases not matched to a gene. Germline V gives CDR1 KGHSH, CDR2 LQKENI.

In regard to this clone: Different DNA sequences within this sample yield the same CDR3. The chain carries TRBV5-1 and TRBJ2-5; D is unclear. CDR1 SGHRS and CDR2 YFSETQ come from the germline V gene. The V gene lost 0 bases and the J gene lost 4 bases, with 4 bases spanning the gap. This CDR3 is built from 12 residues. CDR3 DNA sequence: TGCGCCAGCAGCTTGGAGGGAGAGACCCAGTACTTC. This gives the protein CASSLEGETQYF.

The V gene is TRBV4-1, the J gene TRBJ1-4; D ambiguous. The length of the CDR3 is 15 residues. V was trimmed by 3 bases and J by 5 bases, leaving 13 bases between them. Germline CDR1 and CDR2: MGHRA and YSYEKL. In DNA, the CDR3 is TGCGCCAGCAGCCAGGGCGTAGGGTCGAATGAAAAACTGTTTTTT. This sequence encodes CASSQGVGSNEKLFF.

This clone came up once. The chain combines TRBV2 with TRBJ1-1, with unresolved D. V lost 6 bases, J lost 4 bases, and 6 bases lay in between. The CDR3 loop spans 11 amino acids. The germline gives CDR1 SNHLY, CDR2 FYNNEI. The CDR3 spells CASSWRTEAFF. In nucleotides, the CDR3 is TGTGCCAGCAGCTGGCGCACTGAAGCTTTCTTT.

The chain recombines TRBV16 with TRBJ2-2; perhaps TRBD1 as D (6 bases). Germline V gene data show CDR1 as KGHSY and CDR2 as FQNENV. V lost 2 bases and J lost 2, with 18 bases in between. The CDR3 has 18 amino acids. The CDR3 is CASSQTYGTSTNTGELFF. The CDR3, as DNA: TGTGCCAGCAGCCAAACCTACGGGACAAGTACCAACACCGGGGAGCTGTTTTTT.

V gene TRBV19 combines with J gene TRBJ2-7; no firm D call. The CDR3 has 12 amino acids. The germline V gene has CDR1 LNHDA and CDR2 SQIVND (reference sequence). V lost 3 bases to trimming and J lost 3 bases, with 6 bases between them. The CDR3 DNA reads TGTGCCAGTAGTATCGCCCTCTACGAGCAGTACTTC. Translated: CASSIALYEQYF.

The rearrangement links TRBV5-4 to TRBJ1-2; unclear D gene. The V and J ends lost 4 bases and 2 bases respectively, with 6 bases between them. The CDR3 is 12 residues long. The germline gives CDR1 SGHNT, CDR2 YYREEE (reference sequence). In DNA form, the CDR3 reads TGTGCCAGCAGCCAGGAAAACTATGGCTACACCTTC. It yields the protein CASSQENYGYTF.